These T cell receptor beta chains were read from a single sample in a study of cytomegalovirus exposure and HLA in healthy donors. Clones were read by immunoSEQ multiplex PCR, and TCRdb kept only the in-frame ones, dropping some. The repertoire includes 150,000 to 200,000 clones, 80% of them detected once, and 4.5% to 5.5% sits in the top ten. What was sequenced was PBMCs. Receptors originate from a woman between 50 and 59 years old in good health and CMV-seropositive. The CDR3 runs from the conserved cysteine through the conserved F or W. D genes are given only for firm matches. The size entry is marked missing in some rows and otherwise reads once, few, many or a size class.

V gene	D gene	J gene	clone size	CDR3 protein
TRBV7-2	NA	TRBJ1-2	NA	CASSPQRGANYGYTF
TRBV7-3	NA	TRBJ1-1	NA	CASGQGTEAFF
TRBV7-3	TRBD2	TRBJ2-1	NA	CASSLRASGGANEQFF
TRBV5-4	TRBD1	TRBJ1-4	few	CASSPWTGSNEKLFF
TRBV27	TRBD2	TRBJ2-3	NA	CAIKTSGGRDTQYF
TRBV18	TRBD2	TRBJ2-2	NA	CASSTPGAGEIGGELFF
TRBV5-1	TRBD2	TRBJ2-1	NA	CASSFSGSNYNEQFF
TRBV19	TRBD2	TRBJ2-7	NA	CASSIGVAGRYEQYF
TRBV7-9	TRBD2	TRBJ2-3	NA	CASSLRGLAGGGDTQYF
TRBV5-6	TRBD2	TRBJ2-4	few	CASSRSGTRNF
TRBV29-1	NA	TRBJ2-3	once	CSVNSWDTQYF